This T cell receptor (beta chain) was obtained from a study of T cell responses to AZD1222 COVID-19 vaccine. General observations from the study: Spike-specific TCR breadth and depth both grew after two AZD1222 doses. Donors were mostly white British, more females; clonal diversity possibly underestimated. Spike as a whole was targeted by vaccine-associated CD4 TCRs, dominant at 160-218 and 743-854. It was only after the peak T cell response that any repertoires were sampled.

Using immunoSEQ multiplex PCR, the repertoire was profiled, and TCRdb retains in-frame clones only, with some absent. The sample includes 90,000 to 100,000 clones, roughly 90% of them seen just once. With respect to this clone: Antigen unknown.

Trimming stripped 3 bases from V and 9 bases from J, with 9 bases between. This CDR3 comprises 12 residues. The sequences come from peripheral blood, collected on day 0 of AZD1222 vaccination. This sequence originates from an adult in good health. V is TRBV12-3 or TRBV12-4 and J is TRBJ2-1; D call uncertain. The CDR3 DNA follows: TGTGCCAGCAGTTTCCTTATATCTGAGCAGTTCTTC. This gives the protein CASSFLISEQFF.